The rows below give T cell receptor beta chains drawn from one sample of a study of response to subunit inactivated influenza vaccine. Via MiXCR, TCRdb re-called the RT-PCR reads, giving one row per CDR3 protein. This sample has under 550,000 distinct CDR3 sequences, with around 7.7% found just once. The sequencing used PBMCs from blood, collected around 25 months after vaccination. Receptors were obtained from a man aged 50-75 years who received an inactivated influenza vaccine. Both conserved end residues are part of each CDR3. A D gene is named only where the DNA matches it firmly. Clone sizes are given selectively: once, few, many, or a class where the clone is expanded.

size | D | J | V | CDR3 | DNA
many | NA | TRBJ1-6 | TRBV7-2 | CASSISSSPLHF | TGTGCCAGCAGCATTTCAAGTTCACCCCTCCACTTT
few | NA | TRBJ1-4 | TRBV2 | CASRAQGANEKLFF | TGTGCCAGCAGGGCCCAGGGCGCCAATGAAAAACTGTTTTTT
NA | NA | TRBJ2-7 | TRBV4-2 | CASSQEGTVYEQYF | TGTGCCAGCAGCCAAGAGGGAACAGTCTACGAGCAGTACTTC
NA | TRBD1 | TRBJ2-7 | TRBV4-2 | CASSQSGTGFYEQYF | TGTGCCAGCAGCCAGTCCGGGACAGGATTCTACGAGCAGTACTTC
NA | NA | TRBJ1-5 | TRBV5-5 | CASSLEAGSQPQHF | TGTGCCAGCAGCTTGGAGGCAGGGAGTCAGCCCCAGCATTTT
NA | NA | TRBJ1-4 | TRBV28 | CASTGANEKLFF | TGTGCCAGCACGGGAGCTAATGAAAAACTGTTTTTT
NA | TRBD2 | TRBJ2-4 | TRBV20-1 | CSAYRLAGELIQYF | TGCAGTGCTTACAGACTAGCGGGAGAACTCATTCAGTACTTC
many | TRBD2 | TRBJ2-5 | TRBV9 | CASSAGGGGETQYF | TGTGCCAGCAGCGCGGGAGGGGGTGGGGAGACCCAGTACTTC
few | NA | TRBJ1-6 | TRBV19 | CASSMGRADSPLHF | TGTGCCAGTAGTATGGGCAGGGCGGATTCACCCCTCCACTTT
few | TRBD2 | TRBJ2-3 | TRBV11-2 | CASSDLWASGGITDTQYF | TGTGCCAGCAGCGATCTTTGGGCTAGCGGGGGTATCACAGATACGCAGTATTTT
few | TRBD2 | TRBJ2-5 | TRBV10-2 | CASSESGRAGLETQYF | TGCGCCAGCAGTGAAAGCGGGAGGGCCGGCCTGGAGACCCAGTACTTC
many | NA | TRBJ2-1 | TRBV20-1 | CSATSYKEVSYNEQFF | TGCAGTGCTACCAGCTATAAGGAGGTCTCCTACAATGAGCAGTTCTTC
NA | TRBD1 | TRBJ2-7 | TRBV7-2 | CASSPRDRSTYEQYF | TGTGCCAGCAGCCCCCGGGACAGGTCAACCTACGAGCAGTACTTC
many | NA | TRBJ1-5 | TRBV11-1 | CASSPGTALGSRNQPQHF | TGTGCCAGCAGCCCAGGGACCGCGCTCGGGTCTAGGAATCAGCCCCAGCATTTT
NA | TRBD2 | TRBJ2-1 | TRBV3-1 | CASRKAGGYNEQFF | TGTGCCAGCAGGAAAGCGGGAGGGTACAATGAGCAGTTCTTC
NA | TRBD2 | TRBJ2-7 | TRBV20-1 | CSAGTSATYEQYF | TGCAGTGCTGGGACTAGCGCGACCTACGAGCAGTACTTC
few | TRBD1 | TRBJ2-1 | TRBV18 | CASSTGTGVYNEQFF | TGTGCCAGCTCAACTGGGACAGGGGTCTACAATGAGCAGTTCTTC
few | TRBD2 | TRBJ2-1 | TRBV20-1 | CSAHPGGEQFF | TGCAGTGCCCATCCGGGGGGTGAGCAGTTCTTC
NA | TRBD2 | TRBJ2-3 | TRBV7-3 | CASSSAGGPRDTQYF | TGTGCCAGCAGTTCAGCGGGAGGGCCAAGGGATACGCAGTATTTT
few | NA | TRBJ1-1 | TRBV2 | CASGLWRTEAFF | TGTGCCAGCGGGCTTTGGAGAACTGAAGCTTTCTTT
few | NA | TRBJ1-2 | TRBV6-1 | CASRRGRDGDYGYTF | TGTGCCAGCAGGAGAGGCCGGGATGGGGACTATGGCTACACCTTC
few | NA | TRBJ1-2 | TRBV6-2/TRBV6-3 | CASSLDGTSLYGYTF | TGTGCCAGCAGTCTGGACGGGACTTCACTCTATGGCTACACCTTC
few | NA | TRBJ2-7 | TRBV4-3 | CASSQGHSDEQYF | TGCGCCAGCAGCCAAGGTCACAGCGACGAGCAGTACTTC
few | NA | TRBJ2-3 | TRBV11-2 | CASKRGRTDTQYF | TGTGCCAGCAAGAGGGGCCGCACAGATACGCAGTATTTT
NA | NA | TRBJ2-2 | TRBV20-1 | CSARDNPGELFF | TGCAGTGCCAGAGACAATCCCGGGGAGCTGTTTTTT
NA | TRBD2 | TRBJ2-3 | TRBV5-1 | CASSTSGRADTQYF | TGCGCCAGCAGTACGAGTGGGAGGGCAGATACGCAGTATTTT
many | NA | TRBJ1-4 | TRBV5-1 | CASSLNGGNEKLFF | TGCGCCAGCAGCTTGAATGGGGGTAATGAAAAACTGTTTTTT
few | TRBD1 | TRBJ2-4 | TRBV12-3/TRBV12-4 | CASSKTGGWDKNIQYF | TGTGCCAGCAGTAAAACAGGGGGCTGGGACAAAAACATTCAGTACTTC
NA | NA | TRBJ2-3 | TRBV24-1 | CATRGVEGSGDTQYF | TGTGCCACCCGTGGTGTTGAGGGATCTGGAGATACGCAGTATTTT
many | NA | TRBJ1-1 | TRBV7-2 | CASSLMAANTEAFF | TGTGCCAGCAGCTTAATGGCGGCGAACACTGAAGCTTTCTTT
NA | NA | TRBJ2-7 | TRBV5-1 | CASSVRDGSYEQYF | TGCGCCAGCAGCGTCCGGGACGGCTCCTACGAGCAGTACTTC
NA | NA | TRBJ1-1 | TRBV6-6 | CASSYSTEEAFF | TGTGCCAGCAGTTACTCGACAGAGGAAGCTTTCTTT
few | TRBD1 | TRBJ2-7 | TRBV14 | CASSKWDRFYEQYF | TGTGCCAGCAGCAAGTGGGACAGGTTCTACGAGCAGTACTTC
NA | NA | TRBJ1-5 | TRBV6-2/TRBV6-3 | CASSYTQGRVTSNQPQHF | TGTGCCAGCAGTTACACACAGGGAAGGGTTACGAGCAATCAGCCCCAGCATTTT
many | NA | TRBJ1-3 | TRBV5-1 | CASNRGDSGNTIYF | TGCGCCAGCAACAGAGGAGACTCTGGAAACACCATATATTTT
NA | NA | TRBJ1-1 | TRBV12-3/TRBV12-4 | CASSPGAHPNTEAFF | TGTGCCAGCAGTCCCGGGGCTCACCCGAACACTGAAGCTTTCTTT
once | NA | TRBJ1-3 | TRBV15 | CATSSGENYSGNTIYF | TGTGCCACCAGCAGCGGGGAGAACTATTCTGGAAACACCATATATTTT
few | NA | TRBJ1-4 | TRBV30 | CALGGFHNEKLFF | TGTGCCTTAGGAGGGTTTCACAATGAAAAACTGTTTTTT
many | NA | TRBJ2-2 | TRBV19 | CASKGNTGELFF | TGTGCCAGTAAGGGAAACACCGGGGAGCTGTTTTTT
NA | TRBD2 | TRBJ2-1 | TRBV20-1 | CSSAPSGFVYEQFF | TGCAGTTCCGCTCCTAGCGGATTTGTCTATGAGCAGTTCTTC
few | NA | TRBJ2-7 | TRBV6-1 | CASQIGGYEQYF | TGTGCCAGCCAAATAGGGGGTTACGAGCAGTACTTC
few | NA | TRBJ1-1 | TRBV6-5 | CASSYSRRGNTEAFF | TGTGCCAGCAGTTATTCCCGCAGGGGAAACACTGAAGCTTTCTTT
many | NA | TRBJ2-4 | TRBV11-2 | CASSLAPLVLGNIQYF | TGTGCCAGCAGCTTAGCGCCGCTAGTATTAGGAAACATTCAGTACTTC
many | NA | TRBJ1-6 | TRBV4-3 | CASSRTMDGNSPLHF | TGCGCCAGCAGCCGGACCATGGACGGTAATTCACCCCTCCACTTT
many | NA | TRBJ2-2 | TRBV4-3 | CASSQDRVPGELFF | TGCGCCAGCAGCCAAGACAGGGTCCCCGGGGAGCTGTTTTTT
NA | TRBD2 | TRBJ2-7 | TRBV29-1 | CSVDLLASSEQYF | TGCAGCGTTGATCTACTAGCGTCTAGTGAGCAGTACTTC
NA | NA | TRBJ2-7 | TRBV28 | CASSTGTYSYEQYF | TGTGCCAGCAGTACAGGTACTTATTCCTACGAGCAGTACTTC
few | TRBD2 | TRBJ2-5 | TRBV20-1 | CSARVLAGGRGTQYF | TGCAGTGCTAGAGTACTAGCGGGGGGCAGGGGGACCCAGTACTTC
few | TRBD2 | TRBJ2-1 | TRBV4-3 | CASSQILAGNEQFF | TGCGCCAGCAGCCAAATACTAGCGGGCAATGAGCAGTTCTTC
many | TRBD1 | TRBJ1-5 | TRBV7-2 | CASSLGTGGFSQPQHF | TGTGCCAGCAGCTTGGGGACAGGGGGTTTCAGCCAGCCCCAGCATTTT
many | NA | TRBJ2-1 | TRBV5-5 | CASSLARGYVEQFF | TGTGCCAGCAGCTTGGCCAGGGGCTACGTTGAGCAGTTCTTC
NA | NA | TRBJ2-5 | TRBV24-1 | CATSDSGGGTQYF | TGTGCCACCAGTGATTCCGGGGGTGGGACCCAGTACTTC